This T cell receptor beta chain emerged from a study of blood T cell repertoires in COVID-19 (dated by TCRdb to 2018 to 2020). Regarding the research as a whole: The collaborator samples originated in the United States, Italy and Spain and spanned the acute and convalescent phases of COVID-19. The material from the prospective study consisted of cDNA or gDNA derived from T cells, B-cell-depleted T cells, or PBMCs. The dataset comprised deeply sampled blood TCRbeta repertoires from subjects exposed to, actively infected with, or recovered from COVID-19. The repertoires were released in a freely available public database intended as a resource for research on the immune response to SARS-CoV-2. Samples were obtained from the ongoing ImmuneRACE study (first 160 participants) and from some 1,200 subjects provided by 6 global collaborators. Nearly every sample came with metadata listing a de-identified subject ID, COVID-19 status, age in years and sex. Where available, HLA class I and class II types were taken from metadata supplied by the sample provider and were not determined by assay-based typing.

TCRbeta CDR3 regions were amplified from genomic DNA using the immunoSEQ Assay, a bias-controlled multiplex PCR. The authors processed their data as follows. Within the assay, amplification of reference gene primers was used to estimate how many nucleated cells each sample contained. To quantify the absolute abundance of each unique TCRbeta CDR3 rearrangement, sequence reads were collapsed and filtered. For each sample, productive Simpson clonality was calculated as the square root of Simpson's diversity index across productive rearrangements. Here the immuneACCESS table is served through TCRdb, limited to in-frame sequences with V and J called. Missing clones are a known gap in these copies; in checked studies unresolved V genes cover under half, and the rest lacks a known reason. V and J calls and clone size follow that table, whereas D and trimming were derived from the DNA. For this sample the table gives 220,000 or so clones, of which 85% were detected only once. 2.9% of the sample comes from the top ten.

The CDR3 holds 15 amino acids from the cysteine to the phenylalanine. CDR3 DNA only is kept here, 45 bases in frame from base 1. CDR1 and CDR2, looked up from the germline V gene, are SGHAT and FQNNGV. Cut back by 1 base and 4 bases, the V and J ends lie 11 bases apart. Remarks on this clone: Its antigen is unknown. It has no much larger one-base neighbor in the sample; base qualities were not kept.

Overall results and qualifications from the work: The quantity of clinical and demographic metadata differed by source and by participant and was supplied without curation.

Another Seattle source contributed samples from volunteer blood donors who had recovered from COVID-19. Whole blood was collected in K2EDTA tubes by collaborating institutions according to the institutions' own protocols. For TCRbeta analysis, collaborators shipped samples as frozen whole blood, isolated PBMCs, or DNA extracted from either of those sample types. Sequenced input: peripheral blood. The sequence was obtained from a middle-aged man who had recovered from COVID-19. The chain is made from TRBV11-2 and TRBJ2-1; perhaps TRBD2 is the D gene, with 6 bases matching. At the DNA level, the sequence is TGTGCCAGCAGCTTAGGAGCTAGCGAGTACAATGAGCAGTTCTTC. It is translated as CASSLGASEYNEQFF.